This TCR beta chain was documented in a study of blood T cells in healthy people across ages. Overall study findings and caveats: CMV infection status of these donors was not known.

Germline V gene data show CDR1 as SGHTA and CDR2 as FQGTGA. The V and J ends lost 3 bases and 5 bases respectively, with 11 bases between them. The CDR3 runs 14 residues. As concerns this clonotype: Its cognate antigen is unknown.

Through a sample-barcoded 5' primer and a J-beta primer mix, a second PCR was run for about 6 to 11 cycles. The template-switch adaptor was a 5' adaptor with 12 random nucleotides. It tagged each cDNA molecule. TCRdb re-called the 5' RACE reads with MiXCR, one entry per CDR3 protein. The sample carries 710,000 or so distinct CDR3 sequences, 22% recorded once. The clonotype was recovered from a man between 70 and 80 years old in good health. V is TRBV7-3 and J is TRBJ1-3; D gene ambiguous. Specimen: blood. The CDR3: CASSFAHRRNTIYF. DNA of the CDR3: TGTGCCAGCAGCTTTGCGCACAGAAGAAACACCATATATTTT. Filled out from reference TRBV7-3 and TRBJ1-3, the complete variable domain reads GAGVSQTPSNKVTEKGKYVELRCDPISGHTALYWYRQSLGQGPEFLIYFQGTGAADDSGLPNDRFFAVRPEGSVSTLKIQRTERGDSAVYLCASSFAHRRNTIYFGEGSWLTVV.